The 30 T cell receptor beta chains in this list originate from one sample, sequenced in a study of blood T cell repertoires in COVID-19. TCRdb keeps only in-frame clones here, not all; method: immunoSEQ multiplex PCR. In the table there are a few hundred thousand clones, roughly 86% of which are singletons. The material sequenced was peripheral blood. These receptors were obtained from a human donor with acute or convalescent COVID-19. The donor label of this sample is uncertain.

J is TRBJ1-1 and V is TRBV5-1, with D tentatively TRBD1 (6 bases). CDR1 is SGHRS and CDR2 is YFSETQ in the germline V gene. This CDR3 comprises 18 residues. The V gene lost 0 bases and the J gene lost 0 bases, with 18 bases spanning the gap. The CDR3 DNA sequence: TGCGCCAGCAGCTTGGAGGCGGGGGGCGCTTGGATGAACACTGAAGCTTTCTTT. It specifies CASSLEAGGAWMNTEAFF.

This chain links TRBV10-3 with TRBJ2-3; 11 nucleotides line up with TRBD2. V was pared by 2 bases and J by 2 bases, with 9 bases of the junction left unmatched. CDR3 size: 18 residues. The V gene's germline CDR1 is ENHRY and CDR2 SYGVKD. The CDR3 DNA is TGTGCCATCAGTGAGCGGGGCGTAGCGGGGGGGTCCACAGATACGCAGTATTTT. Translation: CAISERGVAGGSTDTQYF.

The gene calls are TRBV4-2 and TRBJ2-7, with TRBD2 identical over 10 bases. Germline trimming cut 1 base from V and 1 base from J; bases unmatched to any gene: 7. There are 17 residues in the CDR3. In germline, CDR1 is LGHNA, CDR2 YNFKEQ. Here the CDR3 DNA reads TGTGCCAGCAGCCAAGCGTACCTAGCGGGGGAATCCTACGAGCAGTACTTC. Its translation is CASSQAYLAGESYEQYF.

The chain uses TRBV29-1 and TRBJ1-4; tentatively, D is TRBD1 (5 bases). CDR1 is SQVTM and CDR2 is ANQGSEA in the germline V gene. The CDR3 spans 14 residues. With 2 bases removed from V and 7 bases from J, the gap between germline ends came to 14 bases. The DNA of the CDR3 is TGCAGCGTTGAAAAGGTGGGGCTTGGTGAAAAACTGTTTTTT. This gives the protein CSVEKVGLGEKLFF.

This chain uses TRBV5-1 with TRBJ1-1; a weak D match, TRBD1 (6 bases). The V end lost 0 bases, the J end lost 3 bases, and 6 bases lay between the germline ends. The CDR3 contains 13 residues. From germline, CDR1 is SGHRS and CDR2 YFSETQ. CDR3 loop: CASSLDRDTEAFF. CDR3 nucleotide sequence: TGCGCCAGCAGCTTGGACAGGGACACTGAAGCTTTCTTT.

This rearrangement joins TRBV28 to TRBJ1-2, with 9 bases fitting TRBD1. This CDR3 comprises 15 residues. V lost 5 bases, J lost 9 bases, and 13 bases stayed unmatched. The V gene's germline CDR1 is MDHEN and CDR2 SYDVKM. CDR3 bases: TGTGCCAGCAGTAATAGGCGGGCGGGACAGGGAAGCTACACCTTC. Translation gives CASSNRRAGQGSYTF.

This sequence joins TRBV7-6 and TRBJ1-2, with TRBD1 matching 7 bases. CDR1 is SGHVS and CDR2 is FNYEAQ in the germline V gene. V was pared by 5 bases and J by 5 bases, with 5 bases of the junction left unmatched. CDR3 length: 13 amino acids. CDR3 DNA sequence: TGTGCCAGCAGCCTCGGACAGGATTATGGCTACACCTTC. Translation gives CASSLGQDYGYTF.

The CDR3, as DNA: TGTGCCAGCAGCCGCGGCCTGAACACTGAAGCTTTCTTT. Encoded protein: CASSRGLNTEAFF. The rearrangement links TRBV7-2 to TRBJ1-1; D is unresolved. The germline gives CDR1 SGHTA, CDR2 FQGNSA. The CDR3 loop spans 13 amino acids. With 5 bases removed from V and 0 bases from J, the gap between germline ends came to 7 bases.

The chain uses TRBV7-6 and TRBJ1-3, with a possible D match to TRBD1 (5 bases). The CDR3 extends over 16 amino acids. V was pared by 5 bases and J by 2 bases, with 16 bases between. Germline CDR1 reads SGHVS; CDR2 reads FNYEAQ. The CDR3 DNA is TGTGCCAGCAGCCGAGGGAGGGGCCGGACTGGAAACACCATATATTTT. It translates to CASSRGRGRTGNTIYF.

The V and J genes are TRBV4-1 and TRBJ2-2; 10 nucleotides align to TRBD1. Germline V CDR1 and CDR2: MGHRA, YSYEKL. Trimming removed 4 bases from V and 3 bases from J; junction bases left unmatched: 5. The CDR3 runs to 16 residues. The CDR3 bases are TGCGCCAGCAGCCCCCGCGGGACAGGGGACACCGGGGAGCTGTTTTTT. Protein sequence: CASSPRGTGDTGELFF.

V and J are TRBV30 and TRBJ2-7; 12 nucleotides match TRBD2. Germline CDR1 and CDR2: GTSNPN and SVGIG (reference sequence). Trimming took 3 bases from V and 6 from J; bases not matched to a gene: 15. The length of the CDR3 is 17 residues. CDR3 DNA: TGTGCCTGGAGGGATTTAGAGACTAGCGGGAGTCAAAGCGAGCAGTACTTC. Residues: CAWRDLETSGSQSEQYF.

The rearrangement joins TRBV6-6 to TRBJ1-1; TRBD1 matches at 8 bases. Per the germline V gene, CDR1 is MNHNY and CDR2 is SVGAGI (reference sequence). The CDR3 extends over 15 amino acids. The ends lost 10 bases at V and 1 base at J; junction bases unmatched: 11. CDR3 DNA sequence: TGTGCCACCACATCAGGGGGGACAGGGAACACTGAAGCTTTCTTT. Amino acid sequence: CATTSGGTGNTEAFF.

The CDR3 here is CASSGTGLAYEQYF. The CDR3 nucleotides read TGCGCCAGCAGTGGGACAGGACTAGCCTACGAGCAGTACTTC. The gene calls are TRBV5-1 and TRBJ2-7; a possible D gene is TRBD1 (8 bases). Trimming removed 5 bases at V and 2 bases at J, with 14 bases between. The CDR3 contains 14 residues. Germline V gene lookup returns CDR1 SGHRS and CDR2 YFSETQ.

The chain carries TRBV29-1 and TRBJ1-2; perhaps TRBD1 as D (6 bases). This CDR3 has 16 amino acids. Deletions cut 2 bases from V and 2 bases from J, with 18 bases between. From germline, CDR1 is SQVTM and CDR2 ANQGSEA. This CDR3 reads CSVEYHPQGQNYGYTF. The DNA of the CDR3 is TGCAGCGTTGAATACCACCCACAGGGACAAAACTATGGCTACACCTTC. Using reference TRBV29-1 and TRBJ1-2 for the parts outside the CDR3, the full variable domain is SAVISQKPSRDICQRGTSLTIQCQVDSQVTMMFWYRQQPGQSLTLIATANQGSEATYESGFVIDKFPISRPNLTFSTLTVSNMSPEDSSIYLCSVEYHPQGQNYGYTFGSGTRLTVV.

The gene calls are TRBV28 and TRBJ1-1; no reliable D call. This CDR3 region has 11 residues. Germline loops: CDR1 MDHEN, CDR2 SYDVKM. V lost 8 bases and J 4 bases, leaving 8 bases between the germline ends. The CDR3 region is CASREATEAFF. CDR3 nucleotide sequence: TGTGCCAGCCGGGAGGCCACTGAAGCTTTCTTT.

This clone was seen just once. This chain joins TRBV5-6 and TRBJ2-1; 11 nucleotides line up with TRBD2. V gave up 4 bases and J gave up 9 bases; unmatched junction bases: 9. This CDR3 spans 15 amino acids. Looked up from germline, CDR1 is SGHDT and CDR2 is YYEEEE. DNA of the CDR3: TGTGCCAGCAGCCCTCCTCTAGCGGGAGGTATTGAGCAGTTCTTC. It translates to CASSPPLAGGIEQFF.

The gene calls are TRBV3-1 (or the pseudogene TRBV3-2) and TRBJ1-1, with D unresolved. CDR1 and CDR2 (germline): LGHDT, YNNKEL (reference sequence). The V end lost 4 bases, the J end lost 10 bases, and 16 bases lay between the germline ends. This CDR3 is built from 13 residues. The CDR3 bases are TGTGCCAGCAGCCGATTGAGCTTTCCGGGAGCTTTCTTT. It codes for CASSRLSFPGAFF.

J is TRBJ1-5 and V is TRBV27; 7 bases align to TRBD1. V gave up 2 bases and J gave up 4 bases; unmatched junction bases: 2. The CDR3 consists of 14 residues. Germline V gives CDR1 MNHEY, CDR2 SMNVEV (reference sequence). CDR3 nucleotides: TGTGCCAGCAGTTTAAAACAGGGGAATCAGCCCCAGCATTTT. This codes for CASSLKQGNQPQHF.

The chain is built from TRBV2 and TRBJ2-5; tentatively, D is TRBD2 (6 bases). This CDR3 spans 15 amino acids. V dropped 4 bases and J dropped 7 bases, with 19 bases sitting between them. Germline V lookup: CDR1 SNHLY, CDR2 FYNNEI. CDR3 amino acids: CASSVPGTGDVTQYF. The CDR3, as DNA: TGTGCCAGCAGTGTTCCGGGGACGGGGGATGTGACCCAGTACTTC.

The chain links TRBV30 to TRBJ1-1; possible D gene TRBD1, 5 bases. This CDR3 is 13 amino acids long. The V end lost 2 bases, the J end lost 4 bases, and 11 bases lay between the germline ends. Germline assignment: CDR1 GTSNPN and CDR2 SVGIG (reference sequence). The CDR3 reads CAWSRQFGTEAFF. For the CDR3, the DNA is TGTGCCTGGAGTCGACAGTTTGGCACTGAAGCTTTCTTT.

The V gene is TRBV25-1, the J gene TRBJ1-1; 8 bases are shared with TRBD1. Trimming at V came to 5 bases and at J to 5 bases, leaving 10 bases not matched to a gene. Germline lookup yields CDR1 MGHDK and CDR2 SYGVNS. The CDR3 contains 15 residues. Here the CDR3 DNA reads TGTGCCAGCAGTCGCTATCAGGGGGCAGGTACTGAAGCTTTCTTT. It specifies CASSRYQGAGTEAFF.

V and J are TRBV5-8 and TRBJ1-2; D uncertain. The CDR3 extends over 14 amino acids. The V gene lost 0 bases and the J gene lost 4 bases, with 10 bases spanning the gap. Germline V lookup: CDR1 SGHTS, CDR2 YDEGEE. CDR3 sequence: CASSLDRLTYGYTF. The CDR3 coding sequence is TGTGCCAGCAGCTTGGACAGACTAACCTATGGCTACACCTTC.

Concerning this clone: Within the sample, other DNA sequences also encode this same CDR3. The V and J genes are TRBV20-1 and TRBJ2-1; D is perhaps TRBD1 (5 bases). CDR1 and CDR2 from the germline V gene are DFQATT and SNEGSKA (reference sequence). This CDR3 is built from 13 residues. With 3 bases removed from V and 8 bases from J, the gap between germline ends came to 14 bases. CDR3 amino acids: CSASYPPRDEQFF. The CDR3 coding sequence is TGCAGTGCTAGTTACCCCCCCAGGGATGAGCAGTTCTTC.

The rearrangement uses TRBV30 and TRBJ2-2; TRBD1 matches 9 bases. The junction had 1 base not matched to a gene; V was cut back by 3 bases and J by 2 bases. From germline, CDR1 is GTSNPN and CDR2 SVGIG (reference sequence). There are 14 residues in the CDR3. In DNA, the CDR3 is TGTGCCTGGAGGGGACAGGGTAACACCGGGGAGCTGTTTTTT. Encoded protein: CAWRGQGNTGELFF.

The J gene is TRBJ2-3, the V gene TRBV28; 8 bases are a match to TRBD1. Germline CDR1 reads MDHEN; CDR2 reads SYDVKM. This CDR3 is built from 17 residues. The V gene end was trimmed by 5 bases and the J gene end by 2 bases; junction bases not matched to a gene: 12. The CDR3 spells CASSNPEDRAATDTQYF. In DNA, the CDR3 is TGTGCCAGCAGTAACCCTGAGGACAGGGCGGCCACAGATACGCAGTATTTT. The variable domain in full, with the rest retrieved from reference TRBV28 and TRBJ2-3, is DVKVTQSSRYLVKRTGEKVFLECVQDMDHENMFWYRQDPGLGLRLIYFSYDVKMKEKGDIPEGYSVSREKKERFSLILESASTNQTSMYLCASSNPEDRAATDTQYFGPGTRLTVL.

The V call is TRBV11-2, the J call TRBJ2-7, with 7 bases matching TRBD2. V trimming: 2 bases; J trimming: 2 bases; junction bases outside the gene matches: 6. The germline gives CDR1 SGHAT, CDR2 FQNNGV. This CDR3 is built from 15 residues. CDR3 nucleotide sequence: TGTGCCAGCAGCTTACTATGGCGGGGGACCTACGAGCAGTACTTC. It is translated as CASSLLWRGTYEQYF.

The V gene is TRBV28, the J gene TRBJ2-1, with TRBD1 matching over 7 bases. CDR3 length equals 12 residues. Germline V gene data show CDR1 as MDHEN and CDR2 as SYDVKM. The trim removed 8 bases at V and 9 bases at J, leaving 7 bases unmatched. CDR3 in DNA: TGTGCCAGCCAGAGGGGGCTGAGTGAGCAGTTCTTC. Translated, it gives CASQRGLSEQFF.

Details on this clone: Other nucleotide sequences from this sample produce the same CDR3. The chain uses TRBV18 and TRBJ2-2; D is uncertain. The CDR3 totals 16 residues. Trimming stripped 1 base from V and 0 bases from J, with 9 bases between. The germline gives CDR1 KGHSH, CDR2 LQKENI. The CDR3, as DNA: TGTGCCAGCTCACCACAGCTGCCCGCGAACACCGGGGAGCTGTTTTTT. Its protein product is CASSPQLPANTGELFF. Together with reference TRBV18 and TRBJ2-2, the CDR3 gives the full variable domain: NAGVMQNPRHLVRRRGQEARLRCSPMKGHSHVYWYRQLPEEGLKFMVYLQKENIIDESGMPKERFSAEFPKEGPSILRIQQVVRGDSAAYFCASSPQLPANTGELFFGEGSRLTVL.

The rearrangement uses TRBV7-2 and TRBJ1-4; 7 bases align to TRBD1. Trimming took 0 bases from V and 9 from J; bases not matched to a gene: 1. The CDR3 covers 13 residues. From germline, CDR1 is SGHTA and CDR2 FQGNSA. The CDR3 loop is CASSLAGQQKLFF. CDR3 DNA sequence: TGTGCCAGCAGCTTAGCGGGACAGCAAAAACTGTTTTTT.

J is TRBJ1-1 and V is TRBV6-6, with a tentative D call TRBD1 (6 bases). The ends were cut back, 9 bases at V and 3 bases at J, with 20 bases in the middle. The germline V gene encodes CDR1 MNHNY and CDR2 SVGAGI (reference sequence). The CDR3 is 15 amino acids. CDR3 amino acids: CASRLMTGDYTEAFF. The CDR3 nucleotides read TGTGCCAGTAGGCTGATGACAGGCGATTACACTGAAGCTTTCTTT.